Listed below are T cell receptor beta chains from one sample, sequenced in a study of Ad26.COV2.S vaccination and SARS-CoV-2 variants. Produced via immunoSEQ multiplex PCR; TCRdb's table is partial and in-frame only. The profile shows approximately 410,000 clones, 80% to 95% of them singletons. Sample: peripheral blood, taken in a trial of Ad26.COV2.S vaccine versus placebo. These receptors came from a person aged 18 to 59 who received the Ad26.COV2.S COVID-19 vaccine or a placebo. The CDR3 runs from the conserved cysteine through the conserved F or W. The D gene is left open where the match is weak. The size entry is marked missing in some rows and otherwise reads once, few, many or a size class.

>TRBJ2-1|NA|TRBD1|TRBV6-6
CASSRPRGLIRNEQFF
TGTGCCAGCAGTAGGCCCAGGGGGTTAATTAGGAATGAGCAGTTCTTC
>TRBJ2-7|NA|TRBD2|TRBV6-5
CASSLLAGGYYEQYF
TGTGCCAGCAGCCTACTAGCGGGGGGCTACTACGAGCAGTACTTC
>TRBJ2-5|NA|NA|TRBV28
CASSLMPLLGLGQETQYF
TGTGCCAGCAGTCTCATGCCGCTATTGGGTCTAGGGCAAGAGACCCAGTACTTC
>TRBJ2-2|NA|NA|TRBV27
CASSPQGRTGELFF
TGTGCCAGCAGTCCCCAGGGAAGAACCGGGGAGCTGTTTTTT
>TRBJ1-1|NA|NA|TRBV24-1
CATSGSMNTEAFF
TGTGCCACCAGTGGGTCCATGAACACTGAAGCTTTCTTT
>TRBJ2-3|NA|TRBD2|TRBV7-6
CASSLGLAGGSTDTQYF
TGTGCCAGCAGCTTAGGGCTAGCGGGGGGTAGCACAGATACGCAGTATTTT
>TRBJ1-6|NA|TRBD1|TRBV5-1
CASSPGTGVNSPLHF
TGCGCCAGCAGCCCGGGGACAGGGGTAAATTCACCCCTCCACTTT
>TRBJ2-7|NA|NA|TRBV4-3
CASSPKRQQYF
TGCGCCAGCAGCCCCAAGAGGCAGCAGTACTTC
>TRBJ2-6|once|NA|TRBV28
CASRGRDGVISGANVLTF
TGTGCCAGCAGAGGCAGGGACGGCGTAATCTCTGGGGCCAACGTCCTGACTTTC
>TRBJ1-2|NA|TRBD1|TRBV18
CASQGGQGSRNYGYTF
TGTGCCAGCCAGGGGGGACAGGGGTCGCGGAACTATGGCTACACCTTC
>TRBJ1-2|NA|NA|TRBV6-2/TRBV6-3
CASSQLDSLYRYGYTF
TGTGCCAGCAGTCAACTCGACAGCCTTTATCGCTATGGCTACACCTTC